The 26 T cell receptor beta chains in this list originate from one sample, sequenced in a study of CD8+ T cells in alopecia areata. Extraction of RNA preceded its reverse transcription into cDNA, which served as the sequencing template. The method was immunoSEQ multiplex PCR; TCRdb's version includes in-frame clones alone and lacks a portion of them. The sample has 85,000 to 110,000 clones, around three fifths seen once. The sample taken for sequencing was CD4+ T cells sorted from blood. These receptors all come from a human donor in good health.

The chain joins TRBV7-9 to TRBJ1-5; 8 positions match TRBD1. There are 13 residues in the CDR3. Germline CDR1 reads SEHNR; CDR2 reads FQNEAQ (reference sequence). Losses at the gene ends were 5 bases for V and 5 bases for J; bases not matched to a gene: 2. The CDR3 reads CASSPQGDQPQHF. DNA of the CDR3: TGTGCCAGCAGCCCACAGGGGGATCAGCCCCAGCATTTT.

A few counts support this clone. This chain joins TRBV5-1 and TRBJ2-5; D remains ambiguous. Germline V gene lookup returns CDR1 SGHRS and CDR2 YFSETQ. V was trimmed by 0 bases and J by 5 bases, leaving 11 bases between them. CDR3 length: 14 residues. CDR3 sequence: CASSLGTTKETQYF. CDR3 nucleotide sequence: TGCGCCAGCAGCTTGGGGACGACGAAGGAGACCCAGTACTTC.

This chain links TRBV4-2 with TRBJ2-5; 9 nucleotides agree with TRBD2. CDR1 LGHNA and CDR2 YNFKEQ come from the germline V gene. The ends lost 4 bases at V and 1 base at J; junction bases unmatched: 10. This CDR3 comprises 17 residues. The CDR3: CASSRTKRGASQETQYF. CDR3 sequence (DNA): TGTGCCAGCAGCCGCACTAAGCGGGGGGCGTCCCAAGAGACCCAGTACTTC.

The chain couples TRBV25-1 to TRBJ2-1; D might be TRBD2 (6 bases). Trimming stripped 5 bases from V and 4 bases from J, with 15 bases between. Germline-derived CDR1 and CDR2 are MGHDK and SYGVNS. The CDR3 runs to 15 residues. This chain's CDR3 is CASSSGLSLYNEQFF. The CDR3 DNA sequence: TGTGCCAGCAGTTCGGGACTCTCCCTTTACAATGAGCAGTTCTTC. The full variable domain, in which reference TRBV25-1 and TRBJ2-1 provide the parts outside the CDR3, is EADIYQTPRYLVIGTGKKITLECSQTMGHDKMYWYQQDPGMELHLIHYSYGVNSTEKGDLSSESTVSRIRTEHFPLTLESARPSHTSQYLCASSSGLSLYNEQFFGPGTRLTVL.

This clone was detected a few times. This sequence joins TRBV18 and TRBJ1-6, with a possible D match to TRBD1 (5 bases). CDR1 and CDR2 (germline): KGHSH, LQKENI. Between the trimmed V and J ends, which lost 4 bases and 7 bases, there was a span of 11 bases. The CDR3 is 14 residues long. The CDR3 nucleotides read TGTGCCAGCTCACGGGACGGACACAATTCACCCCTCCACTTT. The encoded protein is CASSRDGHNSPLHF.

This clone was picked up one time. The chain has TRBV5-1 and TRBJ2-7; D possibly corresponds to TRBD2 (5 bases). The V gene lost 0 bases and the J gene lost 6 bases, with 10 bases spanning the gap. CDR1 and CDR2 (germline): SGHRS, YFSETQ. The CDR3 consists of 13 residues. The CDR3 region has the DNA TGCGCCAGCAGCTTGGGACGGGGATCCGAGCAGTACTTC. Protein: CASSLGRGSEQYF.

The CDR3 reads CASSQESDEQYF. CDR3 in DNA: TGCGCCAGCAGCCAAGAGTCTGACGAGCAGTACTTC. The chain has TRBV4-1 and TRBJ2-7; D is unclear. Germline CDR1 reads MGHRA; CDR2 reads YSYEKL. Trimming took off 0 bases at V and 5 bases at J, with 5 bases between the two ends. The CDR3 consists of 12 residues.

The chain has TRBV29-1 and TRBJ1-4, with TRBD1 matching 7 bases. The V and J ends lost 7 bases and 14 bases, in that order; junction bases with no gene match: 16. In germline, CDR1 is SQVTM, CDR2 ANQGSEA. CDR3 length: 13 amino acids. The CDR3: CSGGVFPQGPLFF. The CDR3 DNA sequence: TGCAGCGGAGGGGTCTTCCCACAGGGGCCTCTGTTTTTT.

This clone has only a few counts. The chain uses TRBV5-6 and TRBJ2-4; D not certain. The ends were cut back, 4 bases at V and 4 bases at J, with 12 bases in the middle. The germline V gene has CDR1 SGHDT and CDR2 YYEEEE. The CDR3 loop spans 14 amino acids. The CDR3 region has the DNA TGTGCCAGCAGCGCACCGGGCCAGAAAAACATTCAGTACTTC. Translated, it gives CASSAPGQKNIQYF. Together with reference TRBV5-6 and TRBJ2-4, the CDR3 gives the full variable domain: DAGVTQSPTHLIKTRGQQVTLRCSPKSGHDTVSWYQQALGQGPQFIFQYYEEEERQRGNFPDRFSGHQFPNYSSELNVNALLLGDSALYLCASSAPGQKNIQYFGAGTRLSVL.

The chain is built from TRBV15 and TRBJ2-5; 12 positions match TRBD2. Germline CDR1 is LNHNV and CDR2 is YYDKDF (reference sequence). Trimming cost V 0 bases and J 4 bases; bases outside gene matches: 6. This CDR3 contains 17 residues. The chain's CDR3 is CATSREASGGAGETQYF. CDR3 DNA: TGTGCCACCAGCAGAGAAGCTAGCGGGGGGGCCGGAGAGACCCAGTACTTC.

Here the CDR3 DNA reads TGTGCCAGCAGCTTAGCGGGGGCTACCTACAATGAGCAGTTCTTC. Protein product: CASSLAGATYNEQFF. The chain joins TRBV7-9 to TRBJ2-1; a weak D match, TRBD1 (6 bases). CDR3 length: 15 residues. Germline V gives CDR1 SEHNR, CDR2 FQNEAQ (reference sequence). V gave up 0 bases and J gave up 2 bases, with 8 bases separating them.

The CDR3 is CASRIQGGQTEAFF. The CDR3 DNA reads TGTGCCAGCAGAATCCAAGGGGGTCAGACTGAAGCTTTCTTT. This rearrangement joins TRBV5-6 to TRBJ1-1; a weak D match, TRBD1 (6 bases). Trimming took off 5 bases at V and 5 bases at J, with 16 bases between the two ends. The CDR3 sequence is 14 residues long. Germline V gene sequence: CDR1 SGHDT, CDR2 YYEEEE.

The chain uses TRBV29-1 and TRBJ2-7; D not resolved. V dropped 6 bases and J dropped 4 bases, with 16 bases sitting between them. The germline V gene encodes CDR1 SQVTM and CDR2 ANQGSEA. This CDR3 region has 13 residues. CDR3 residues: CSVRTDSRYEQYF. The CDR3 nucleotides read TGCAGCGTGCGGACCGATAGCAGGTACGAGCAGTACTTC.

This clone came up a few times. The chain recombines TRBV5-1 with TRBJ1-6; D remains unclear. The V and J ends lost 0 bases and 14 bases respectively, with 18 bases between them. In germline, CDR1 is SGHRS, CDR2 YFSETQ. The CDR3 is 15 amino acids. For the CDR3, the DNA is TGCGCCAGCAGCTTGGCCGAAGGACGGTATTCGTCCCTCCACTTT. It specifies CASSLAEGRYSSLHF. The full variable domain, with the rest looked up from reference TRBV5-1 and TRBJ1-6, is KAGVTQTPRYLIKTRGQQVTLSCSPISGHRSVSWYQQTPGQGLQFLFEYFSETQRNKGNFPGRFSGRQFSNSRSEMNVSTLELGDSALYLCASSLAEGRYSSLHFGNGTRLTVT.

The V gene is TRBV5-6, the J gene TRBJ2-7; 12 bases line up with TRBD1. Germline V gene lookup returns CDR1 SGHDT and CDR2 YYEEEE. The CDR3 is 15 amino acids. Losses at the gene ends were 3 bases for V and 5 bases for J; bases not matched to a gene: 6. The CDR3 coding sequence is TGTGCCAGCAGCTGGGTCGGGACAGGGGGCCACGAGCAGTACTTC. Its translation: CASSWVGTGGHEQYF.

The chain is built from TRBV10-3 and TRBJ1-2, with D possibly matching TRBD1 (6 bases). The CDR3 sequence is 12 residues long. CDR1 and CDR2 from the germline V gene are ENHRY and SYGVKD. V was shortened by 4 bases and J by 7 bases, with 10 bases between the two germline ends. The chain's CDR3 is CAISAGGGGYTF. CDR3 in DNA: TGTGCCATCAGTGCTGGGGGCGGTGGCTACACCTTC.

This chain uses TRBV5-1 with TRBJ2-3, with no clear D. Germline V lookup: CDR1 SGHRS, CDR2 YFSETQ. The length of the CDR3 is 15 residues. V was shortened by 4 bases and J by 0 bases, with 12 bases between the two germline ends. The CDR3 nucleotides read TGCGCCAGCAGCCTTCCTTTGACTAGCACAGATACGCAGTATTTT. Amino acid sequence: CASSLPLTSTDTQYF.

V and J are TRBV29-1 and TRBJ2-6; no clear D. V lost 6 bases and J lost 1, with 7 bases in between. The CDR3 has 13 amino acids. The germline V gene has CDR1 SQVTM and CDR2 ANQGSEA. DNA of the CDR3: TGCAGCGTCAGCCTTTCTGGGGCCAACGTCCTGACTTTC. Translated: CSVSLSGANVLTF.

V is TRBV23-1 and J is TRBJ2-7; D is unresolved. TRBV23-1 is noted as an ORF with a role that remains uncertain. Trimming removed 3 bases from V and 9 bases from J, with 3 bases in between. The CDR3 consists of 9 residues. CDR3 protein: CASSQGQYF. CDR3 DNA sequence: TGCGCCAGCAGTCAGGGGCAGTACTTC.

The chain uses TRBV7-8 and TRBJ2-5; D perhaps matches TRBD2 (7 bases). Germline V lookup: CDR1 SGHVS, CDR2 FQNEAQ. The CDR3 consists of 14 residues. V was cut by 5 bases and J by 5 bases, with 15 bases left in between. The chain's CDR3 is CASSPHRGAETQYF. Here the CDR3 DNA reads TGTGCCAGCAGCCCACACCGGGGGGCGGAGACCCAGTACTTC.

The V and J genes are TRBV30 and TRBJ1-1; no reliable D call. V gave up 2 bases and J gave up 3 bases, with 10 bases separating them. Germline V gene data show CDR1 as GTSNPN and CDR2 as SVGIG (reference sequence). CDR3 length: 13 residues. CDR3 amino acids: CAWSREMYTEAFF. The CDR3 DNA sequence: TGTGCCTGGAGTAGGGAGATGTACACTGAAGCTTTCTTT.

The chain links TRBV29-1 to TRBJ2-1; 7 bases are a match to TRBD1. The V gene's germline CDR1 is SQVTM and CDR2 ANQGSEA. Trimming at V came to 3 bases and at J to 6 bases, leaving 8 bases not matched to a gene. CDR3 length equals 14 residues. The chain's CDR3 is CSVDLGQRSNEQFF. CDR3 coding DNA: TGCAGCGTTGATCTGGGACAGAGAAGCAATGAGCAGTTCTTC.

This clone has only a few counts. The chain carries TRBV5-4 and TRBJ2-1; D might be TRBD2 (5 bases). Germline lookup yields CDR1 SGHNT and CDR2 YYREEE (reference sequence). The ends were cut back, 2 bases at V and 2 bases at J, with 8 bases in the middle. The CDR3 spans 14 residues. The CDR3 sequence: CASSLAGTYNEQFF. CDR3 sequence (DNA): TGTGCCAGCAGCTTAGCCGGGACCTACAATGAGCAGTTCTTC.

J is TRBJ2-2 and V is TRBV29-1; no clear D. The V end lost 6 bases, the J end lost 5 bases, and 10 bases lay between the germline ends. This CDR3 is built from 12 residues. CDR1 is SQVTM and CDR2 is ANQGSEA in the germline V gene. CDR3 loop: CSVGTQTGELFF. CDR3 coding DNA: TGCAGCGTGGGCACACAGACCGGGGAGCTGTTTTTT.

V and J are TRBV5-1 and TRBJ2-2; tentatively, D is TRBD1 (6 bases). The ends were cut back, 3 bases at V and 1 base at J, with 7 bases in the middle. Germline loops: CDR1 SGHRS, CDR2 YFSETQ. The CDR3 has 14 amino acids. The CDR3 DNA sequence: TGCGCCAGCAGCTCGACAGGGAACACCGGGGAGCTGTTTTTT. Encoded protein: CASSSTGNTGELFF.

The chain uses TRBV4-2 and TRBJ1-2; the D is unclear. The CDR3 contains 17 residues. CDR1 and CDR2 (germline): LGHNA, YNFKEQ. Trimming left V 0 bases short and J 4 bases short, with 18 bases between. CDR3 nucleotide sequence: TGTGCCAGCAGCCAAGACGTACAAACGGAGAGGGCCTATGGCTACACCTTC. This translates into CASSQDVQTERAYGYTF.